This T cell receptor beta chain was sequenced during a study of monozygotic twins with inflammatory bowel disease. Whole-study findings and limits: Relative to healthy twins, IBD patients had fewer clonotypes in common with others, a gap that was especially apparent with disease activity. Repertoire likeness was no different across concordant and discordant twins, perhaps owing to restricted power. Against healthy co-twins, IBD patients had lower TCRbeta diversity (measured by inverse Simpson).

Total RNA was isolated from whole blood without T cell sorting. One entry per CDR3 protein, without DNA, is what TCRdb gives after re-calling the 5' RACE reads. The sample holds fewer than 450,000 distinct CDR3 sequences. With regard to this clonotype: Its antigen is undetermined.

The germline V gene encodes CDR1 MNHNS and CDR2 SASEGT. The CDR3 loop spans 15 amino acids. The chain carries TRBV6-1 and TRBJ1-1; no DNA is available, so the TRBD1 call from TCRdb remains unchecked. Sequenced material: blood. This sequence was found in a human donor with ulcerative colitis or Crohn's disease, or a healthy co-twin of an affected twin (not recorded which). This CDR3 reads CASRRTAWGNTEAFF.